The clone carrying this TCR beta chain has a handful of counts. CDR3 length: 15 residues. CDR1 is SEHNR, CDR2 FQNEAQ, per germline (reference sequence). The junction had 9 bases not matched to a gene; V was cut back by 5 bases and J by 4 bases. The data were obtained in a study of blood T cell repertoires in COVID-19. As for the study in general: Spain, Italy and the United States supplied samples that represented acute and convalescent COVID-19. T cells, B-cell-depleted T cells, or PBMCs supplied cDNA or gDNA.

Under the authors' procedure: From reference gene primer amplification, estimates of nucleated cell counts were derived. Produced via immunoSEQ multiplex PCR; TCRdb's table is partial and in-frame only. V and J calls plus clone size are reproduced from that table; the DNA served to infer D and trimming. Of about 45,000 clones listed, about 87% are singletons. This chain links TRBV7-9 with TRBJ2-7, with TRBD1 matching 9 bases. The sequenced material came from peripheral blood. This receptor was obtained from a human donor in a cohort sampled during active COVID-19. In DNA, the CDR3 is TGTGCCAGCAGCCATTCCGTACAGGGGGCTTACGAGCAGTACTTC. It codes for CASSHSVQGAYEQYF.